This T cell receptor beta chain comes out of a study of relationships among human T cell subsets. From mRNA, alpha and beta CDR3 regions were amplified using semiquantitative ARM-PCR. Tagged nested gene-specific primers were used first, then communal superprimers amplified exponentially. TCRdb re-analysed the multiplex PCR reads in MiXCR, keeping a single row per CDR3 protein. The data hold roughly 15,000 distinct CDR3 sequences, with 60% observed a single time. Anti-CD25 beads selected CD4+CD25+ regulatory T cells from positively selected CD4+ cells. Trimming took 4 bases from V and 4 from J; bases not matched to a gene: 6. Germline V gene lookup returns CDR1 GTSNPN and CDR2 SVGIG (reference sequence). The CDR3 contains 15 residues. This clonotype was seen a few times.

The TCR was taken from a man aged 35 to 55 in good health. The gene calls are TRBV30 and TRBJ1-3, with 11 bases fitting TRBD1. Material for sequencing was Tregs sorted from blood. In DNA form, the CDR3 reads TGTGCCTGGACCGGGACAGGGGGATCGGGAAACACCATATATTTT. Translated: CAWTGTGGSGNTIYF.